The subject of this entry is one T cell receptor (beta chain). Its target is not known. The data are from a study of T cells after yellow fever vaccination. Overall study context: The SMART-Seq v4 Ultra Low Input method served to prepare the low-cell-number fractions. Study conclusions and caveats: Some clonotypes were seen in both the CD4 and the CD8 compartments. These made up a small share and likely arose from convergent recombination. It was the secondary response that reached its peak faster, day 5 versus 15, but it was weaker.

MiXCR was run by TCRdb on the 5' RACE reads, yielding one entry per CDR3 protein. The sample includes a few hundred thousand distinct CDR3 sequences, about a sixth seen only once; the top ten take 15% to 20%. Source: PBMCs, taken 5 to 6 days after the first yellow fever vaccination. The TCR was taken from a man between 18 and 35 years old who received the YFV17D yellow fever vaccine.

CDR3 sequence reads: CASNSVTGPRTEAFF. The CDR3 DNA sequence: TGTGCCAGCAACTCAGTCACGGGCCCAAGAACTGAAGCTTTCTTT. The chain uses TRBV11-2 and TRBJ1-1, with D unresolved. V was clipped by 7 bases and J by 5 bases, with 20 bases between them. Germline CDR1 and CDR2: SGHAT and FQNNGV. The CDR3 consists of 15 residues. Using reference TRBV11-2 and TRBJ1-1 for the parts outside the CDR3, the full variable domain is EAGVAQSPRYKIIEKRQSVAFWCNPISGHATLYWYQQILGQGPKLLIQFQNNGVVDDSQLPKDRFSAERLKGVDSTLKIQPAKLEDSAVYLCASNSVTGPRTEAFFGQGTRLTVV.